The rows below give T cell receptor beta chains drawn from one sample of a study of post-analysis software for immune sequencing data. TCRdb reanalysed the PCR reads using MiXCR and keeps one entry per CDR3 protein. The sample has about 460,000 distinct CDR3 sequences; less than 45% are singletons. Sequencing used blood. Receptor source: a girl aged 5-17 years with multiple sclerosis. Both conserved end residues are part of each CDR3. D genes are given only for firm matches. Some rows mark clone size as missing; the rest say once, few, many or name a class of expanded clone.

clone_size: NA; d_call: TRBD1; j_call: TRBJ2-6; v_call: TRBV7-6; cdr3_nt: TGTGCCAGCAGCTGGGGACAGTTCGACTCTGGGGCCAACGTCCGGACTTTC; cdr3_aa: CASSWGQFDSGANVRTF
clone_size: once; d_call: NA; j_call: TRBJ2-3; v_call: TRBV6-2/TRBV6-3; cdr3_nt: TGTGCCAGCAGTTACCAAGGGGGTGTCACAGATACGCAGTATTTT; cdr3_aa: CASSYQGGVTDTQYF
clone_size: NA; d_call: TRBD1; j_call: TRBJ1-5; v_call: TRBV2; cdr3_nt: TGTGCCAGCAGTAAAACAGGGGGCTGGCAGCCCCAGCATTTT; cdr3_aa: CASSKTGGWQPQHF
clone_size: NA; d_call: TRBD1; j_call: TRBJ2-2; v_call: TRBV20-1; cdr3_nt: TGCAGTGCTGACAGGGTCGACGGGGAGCTGTTTTTT; cdr3_aa: CSADRVDGELFF
clone_size: few; d_call: NA; j_call: TRBJ1-1; v_call: TRBV14; cdr3_nt: TGTGCCAGCAGCCAAGCCCTGGGGGCAGGAAGAACTGAAGCTTTCTTT; cdr3_aa: CASSQALGAGRTEAFF
clone_size: NA; d_call: TRBD2; j_call: TRBJ2-7; v_call: TRBV6-2/TRBV6-3; cdr3_nt: TGTGCCAGCAGTCTCCTAGCGGGTAACAATGAGCAGTACTTC; cdr3_aa: CASSLLAGNNEQYF
clone_size: NA; d_call: NA; j_call: TRBJ1-2; v_call: TRBV20-1; cdr3_nt: TGCAGTGCTAGGGGCAGGGGCTATGGCTACACCTTC; cdr3_aa: CSARGRGYGYTF
clone_size: NA; d_call: NA; j_call: TRBJ2-1; v_call: TRBV5-1; cdr3_nt: TGCGCCAGCACCCGGGAGACGCGGGATGAGCAGTTCTTC; cdr3_aa: CASTRETRDEQFF
clone_size: few; d_call: TRBD2; j_call: TRBJ2-1; v_call: TRBV15; cdr3_nt: TGTGCCACCAGCCGTACTAGCGGGAGTAGGAATGAGCAGTTCTTC; cdr3_aa: CATSRTSGSRNEQFF
clone_size: NA; d_call: NA; j_call: TRBJ2-5; v_call: TRBV20-1; cdr3_nt: TGCAGTGTACCGCCACCCCGGGGTGCTCAAGAGACCCAGTACTTC; cdr3_aa: CSVPPPRGAQETQYF
clone_size: few; d_call: NA; j_call: TRBJ2-1; v_call: TRBV4-1; cdr3_nt: TGCGCCAGCAGCCAAGAAAGGAGCGGGCTCTACAATGAGCAGTTCTTC; cdr3_aa: CASSQERSGLYNEQFF
clone_size: NA; d_call: NA; j_call: TRBJ1-5; v_call: TRBV15; cdr3_nt: TGTGCCACCAGCAGAGATCAGGCAGATAATCAGCCCCAGCATTTT; cdr3_aa: CATSRDQADNQPQHF
clone_size: NA; d_call: TRBD2; j_call: TRBJ2-1; v_call: TRBV16; cdr3_nt: TGTGCCAGCAGCCAATATAGCGGGAGGGCCTCCTACAATGAGCAGTTCTTC; cdr3_aa: CASSQYSGRASYNEQFF
clone_size: NA; d_call: NA; j_call: TRBJ2-1; v_call: TRBV4-1; cdr3_nt: TGCGCCAGCAGCCAAGAAAATAGCGGCTACAATGAGCAGTTCTTC; cdr3_aa: CASSQENSGYNEQFF
clone_size: NA; d_call: NA; j_call: TRBJ2-2; v_call: TRBV28; cdr3_nt: TGTGCCAGCAGTTCTTCCCCAGGTGGGACCGGGGAGCTGTTTTTT; cdr3_aa: CASSSSPGGTGELFF
clone_size: NA; d_call: NA; j_call: TRBJ1-2; v_call: TRBV5-6; cdr3_nt: TGTGCCAGCAGCTCGTGGCAGCCCTATGGCTACACCTTC; cdr3_aa: CASSSWQPYGYTF
clone_size: NA; d_call: TRBD2; j_call: TRBJ2-1; v_call: TRBV12-5; cdr3_nt: TGTGCTAGTGGTTGGGGGACTAGCGGGAGCAATGAGCAGTTCTTC; cdr3_aa: CASGWGTSGSNEQFF
clone_size: NA; d_call: NA; j_call: TRBJ1-2; v_call: TRBV9; cdr3_nt: TGTGCCAGCAGCGTATCCGACTATGGCTACACCTTC; cdr3_aa: CASSVSDYGYTF
clone_size: NA; d_call: TRBD2; j_call: TRBJ2-7; v_call: TRBV5-1; cdr3_nt: TGCGCCAGCAGCTGGGGACTAGCGGGGGACTACGAGCAGTACTTC; cdr3_aa: CASSWGLAGDYEQYF
clone_size: NA; d_call: NA; j_call: TRBJ2-7; v_call: TRBV20-1; cdr3_nt: TGCAGTGCGACTGACGGACGATCCTCCTACGAGCAGTACTTC; cdr3_aa: CSATDGRSSYEQYF
clone_size: NA; d_call: NA; j_call: TRBJ2-7; v_call: TRBV6-2/TRBV6-3; cdr3_nt: TGTGCCAGCAGTCGAGGGGACTCGTCCTACGAGCAGTACTTC; cdr3_aa: CASSRGDSSYEQYF
clone_size: once; d_call: TRBD2; j_call: TRBJ2-1; v_call: TRBV20-1; cdr3_nt: TGCAGTGCTAGAGAGGGGGGGACGGAGACCCAGTTCTTC; cdr3_aa: CSAREGGTETQFF
clone_size: NA; d_call: NA; j_call: TRBJ2-3; v_call: TRBV4-1; cdr3_nt: TGCGCCAGCAGCCAGGAACTAGATTTTGAAACGCAGTATTTT; cdr3_aa: CASSQELDFETQYF
clone_size: few; d_call: NA; j_call: TRBJ1-5; v_call: TRBV7-3; cdr3_nt: TGTGCCAGCAGCTTAAGCGGGAATCAGCCCCAGCATTTT; cdr3_aa: CASSLSGNQPQHF
clone_size: NA; d_call: TRBD1; j_call: TRBJ2-7; v_call: TRBV4-3; cdr3_nt: TGCGCCAGCAGCCAAGAAGACAGGGGGGGCTACGAGCAGTACTTC; cdr3_aa: CASSQEDRGGYEQYF
clone_size: few; d_call: NA; j_call: TRBJ2-3; v_call: TRBV20-1; cdr3_nt: TGCAGTGCCAACGAGGCAGCGGGAGATACGCAGTATTTT; cdr3_aa: CSANEAAGDTQYF
clone_size: few; d_call: NA; j_call: TRBJ2-1; v_call: TRBV29-1; cdr3_nt: TGCAGCGTTGGGGTGGCGGTTGCATACAATGAGCAGTTCTTC; cdr3_aa: CSVGVAVAYNEQFF
clone_size: few; d_call: NA; j_call: TRBJ2-7; v_call: TRBV27; cdr3_nt: TGTGCCAGCAGCCACGCGGAACAGGGTTACGAGCAGTACTTC; cdr3_aa: CASSHAEQGYEQYF
clone_size: NA; d_call: TRBD2; j_call: TRBJ2-5; v_call: TRBV6-6; cdr3_nt: TGTGCCAGCAGTGCCTGGACTAGCGGGAGGCCAGAGACCCAGTACTTC; cdr3_aa: CASSAWTSGRPETQYF
clone_size: few; d_call: NA; j_call: TRBJ2-1; v_call: TRBV4-3; cdr3_nt: TGCGCCAGCAGCCAAGAGATGTCTGTCGGAGCTCTCTCCTACAATGAGCAGTTCTTC; cdr3_aa: CASSQEMSVGALSYNEQFF
clone_size: NA; d_call: NA; j_call: TRBJ2-5; v_call: TRBV20-1; cdr3_nt: TGCAGTGGGACGAGGTGCGGGACCCAGTACTTC; cdr3_aa: CSGTRCGTQYF
clone_size: NA; d_call: NA; j_call: TRBJ2-1; v_call: TRBV11-2; cdr3_nt: TGTGCCAGCAGCACAGAGGGGGTAGCGGAGTACAATGAGCAGTTCTTC; cdr3_aa: CASSTEGVAEYNEQFF
clone_size: NA; d_call: NA; j_call: TRBJ2-3; v_call: TRBV24-1; cdr3_nt: TGTGCCACCAGTGATCCATACCCCGGGACAAAGTATTTT; cdr3_aa: CATSDPYPGTKYF
clone_size: NA; d_call: NA; j_call: TRBJ2-2; v_call: TRBV27; cdr3_nt: TGTGCCAGCACCATGGTCGGGATGAACACCGGGGAGCTGTTTTTT; cdr3_aa: CASTMVGMNTGELFF
clone_size: NA; d_call: NA; j_call: TRBJ2-1; v_call: TRBV5-1; cdr3_nt: TGCGCCAGCAGCTTGGCGGCGGACACAGAGGATGAGCAGTTCTTC; cdr3_aa: CASSLAADTEDEQFF
clone_size: few; d_call: TRBD2; j_call: TRBJ2-1; v_call: TRBV18; cdr3_nt: TGTGCCAGCTCACCCAAATGCCGGGGGGTGAAGGGTCCGAATTGCAATGAGCAGTTCTTC; cdr3_aa: CASSPKCRGVKGPNCNEQFF
clone_size: NA; d_call: TRBD1; j_call: TRBJ2-5; v_call: TRBV5-6; cdr3_nt: TGTGCCAGCAGCTTCGGGACAGGGGGTTACCAAGAGACCCAGTACTTC; cdr3_aa: CASSFGTGGYQETQYF
clone_size: NA; d_call: NA; j_call: TRBJ2-7; v_call: TRBV6-6; cdr3_nt: TGTGCCAGCAGTTTAGGGGGTACTAGATACGAGCAGTACTTC; cdr3_aa: CASSLGGTRYEQYF
clone_size: NA; d_call: NA; j_call: TRBJ1-5; v_call: TRBV6-5; cdr3_nt: TGTGCCAGCAGTCAAAATGGCAATCAGCCCCAGCATTTT; cdr3_aa: CASSQNGNQPQHF
clone_size: once; d_call: TRBD1; j_call: TRBJ2-1; v_call: TRBV24-1; cdr3_nt: TGTGCCACCAGTGACCAGAGACAGGGACCCATTCATGAGCAGTTCTTC; cdr3_aa: CATSDQRQGPIHEQFF
clone_size: NA; d_call: TRBD2; j_call: TRBJ2-2; v_call: TRBV4-2; cdr3_nt: TGTGCCAGCAGCCGGGGGCTAGCGGGAGGTCCGAACACCGGGGAGCTGTTTTTT; cdr3_aa: CASSRGLAGGPNTGELFF
clone_size: few; d_call: NA; j_call: TRBJ2-1; v_call: TRBV20-1; cdr3_nt: TGCAGTGCTAGAAGGGCGGTGTACAATGAGCAGTTCTTC; cdr3_aa: CSARRAVYNEQFF
clone_size: NA; d_call: NA; j_call: TRBJ1-2; v_call: TRBV6-2/TRBV6-3; cdr3_nt: TGTGCCAGCACCGATAACTATGGCTACACCTTC; cdr3_aa: CASTDNYGYTF
clone_size: NA; d_call: NA; j_call: TRBJ2-5; v_call: TRBV3-1; cdr3_nt: TGTGCCAGCAGCCCCAGACATCAGGATCAAGAGACCCAGTACTTC; cdr3_aa: CASSPRHQDQETQYF
clone_size: NA; d_call: NA; j_call: TRBJ2-3; v_call: TRBV2; cdr3_nt: TGTGCCAGCGGTTCTCGTTCAGGGACGCAGTATTTT; cdr3_aa: CASGSRSGTQYF
clone_size: NA; d_call: TRBD2; j_call: TRBJ2-1; v_call: TRBV12-3/TRBV12-4; cdr3_nt: TGTGCCAGCAGAAACAGCGGGGGTTCCTACAATGAGCAGTTCTTC; cdr3_aa: CASRNSGGSYNEQFF
clone_size: few; d_call: NA; j_call: TRBJ2-3; v_call: TRBV20-1; cdr3_nt: TGCAGTGCCCCGGGATTGGTAGATACGCAGTATTTT; cdr3_aa: CSAPGLVDTQYF
clone_size: once; d_call: NA; j_call: TRBJ2-5; v_call: TRBV24-1; cdr3_nt: TGTGCCACCAGCGCCACAGGTGACCAAGAGACCCAGTACTTC; cdr3_aa: CATSATGDQETQYF
clone_size: NA; d_call: NA; j_call: TRBJ2-3; v_call: TRBV20-1; cdr3_nt: TGCAGTGCTAGAGATTCCAGGCTCACAGATACGCAGTATTTT; cdr3_aa: CSARDSRLTDTQYF
clone_size: NA; d_call: NA; j_call: TRBJ1-5; v_call: TRBV7-9; cdr3_nt: TGTGCCAGCAGCCCAGGGCAGGGAATAGGGAATCAGCCCCAGCATTTT; cdr3_aa: CASSPGQGIGNQPQHF
clone_size: NA; d_call: TRBD2; j_call: TRBJ2-7; v_call: TRBV6-1; cdr3_nt: TGTGCCAGCAGGGAGGGACTAGCGGGAGCCTACGAGCAGTACTTC; cdr3_aa: CASREGLAGAYEQYF
clone_size: few; d_call: TRBD1; j_call: TRBJ1-5; v_call: TRBV28; cdr3_nt: TGTGCCAGCAGCCAAAGGACAGGTAGCAATCAGCCCCAGCATTTT; cdr3_aa: CASSQRTGSNQPQHF
clone_size: many; d_call: NA; j_call: TRBJ2-7; v_call: TRBV6-5; cdr3_nt: TGTGCCAGCAGTCCAGGAACAGTGACTTACGAGCAGTACTTC; cdr3_aa: CASSPGTVTYEQYF
clone_size: many; d_call: NA; j_call: TRBJ2-6; v_call: TRBV28; cdr3_nt: TGTGCCAGCAGTCTACAGGGTTCTGGGGCCAACGTCCTGACTTTC; cdr3_aa: CASSLQGSGANVLTF
clone_size: NA; d_call: TRBD1; j_call: TRBJ2-7; v_call: TRBV7-2; cdr3_nt: TGTGCCAGCAGCTCCGACCGGGACAGGTGGGGCGAGCAGTACTTC; cdr3_aa: CASSSDRDRWGEQYF